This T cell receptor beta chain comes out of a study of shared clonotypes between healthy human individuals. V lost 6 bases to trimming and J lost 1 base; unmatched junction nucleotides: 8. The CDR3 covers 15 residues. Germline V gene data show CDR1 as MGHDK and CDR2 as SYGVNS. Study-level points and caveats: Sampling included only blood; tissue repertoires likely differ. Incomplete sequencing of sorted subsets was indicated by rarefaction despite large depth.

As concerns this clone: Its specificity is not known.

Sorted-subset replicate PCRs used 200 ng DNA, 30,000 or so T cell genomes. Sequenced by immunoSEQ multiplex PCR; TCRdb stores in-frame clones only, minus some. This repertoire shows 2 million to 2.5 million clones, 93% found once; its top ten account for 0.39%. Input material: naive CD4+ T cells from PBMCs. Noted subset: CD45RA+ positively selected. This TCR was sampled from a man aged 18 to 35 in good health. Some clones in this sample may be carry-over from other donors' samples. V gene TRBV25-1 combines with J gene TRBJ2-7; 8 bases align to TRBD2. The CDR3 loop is CASSLAGTISYEQYF. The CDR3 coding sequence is TGTGCCAGCAGCTTAGCGGGAACTATTTCCTACGAGCAGTACTTC.